These T cell receptor beta chains were read from a single sample in a study of early T cells in non-severe SARS-CoV-2 infection. TCRdb reanalysed the 5' RACE reads using MiXCR and keeps one entry per CDR3 protein. The sample lists 60,000 or so distinct CDR3 sequences, around an eighth occurring once. Sequencing used whole blood. The receptors were gathered from an adult who was a healthcare worker with PCR-confirmed SARS-CoV-2 infection or an uninfected control (not recorded which). The CDR3 runs from the conserved cysteine through the conserved F or W. The order of the fields is clone size, V gene, J gene, D gene, CDR3 DNA, CDR3 protein. A D gene is named only where the DNA matches it firmly. Some rows have no size entry. The others give once, few or many, or a class for an expanded clone.

abundance: many; v_gene: TRBV28; j_gene: TRBJ2-6; d_gene: NA; CDR3nt: TGTGCCAGCAGTTTATTAGGATCTGGGGCCAACGTCCTGACTTTC; CDR3aa: CASSLLGSGANVLTF
abundance: many; v_gene: TRBV10-2; j_gene: TRBJ1-5; d_gene: TRBD1; CDR3nt: TGCGCCAGCAGTGAGGCAGGAGGGGGCCATACGCGCAATCAGCCCCAGCATTTT; CDR3aa: CASSEAGGGHTRNQPQHF
abundance: NA; v_gene: TRBV29-1; j_gene: TRBJ2-1; d_gene: TRBD2; CDR3nt: TGCAGCGTCCGACTAGCGGGAGGTTCTGGGCAGTTCTTC; CDR3aa: CSVRLAGGSGQFF
abundance: many; v_gene: TRBV7-8; j_gene: TRBJ2-5; d_gene: NA; CDR3nt: TGTGCCAGCAGCTTAGACTGGCAGTACCAAGAGACCCAGTACTTC; CDR3aa: CASSLDWQYQETQYF
abundance: NA; v_gene: TRBV20-1; j_gene: TRBJ2-7; d_gene: TRBD2; CDR3nt: TGCAGTGCTAGTAGTCTAGCGGGGAACTCCTACGAGCAGTACTTC; CDR3aa: CSASSLAGNSYEQYF
abundance: many; v_gene: TRBV13; j_gene: TRBJ1-1; d_gene: NA; CDR3nt: TGTGCCAGCAGCTTATGGGTGGAAAACACTGAAGCTTTCTTT; CDR3aa: CASSLWVENTEAFF
abundance: few; v_gene: TRBV30; j_gene: TRBJ2-3; d_gene: NA; CDR3nt: TGTGCCTGGAGTCCCGGAGGTAGTAGCACAGATACGCAGTATTTT; CDR3aa: CAWSPGGSSTDTQYF
abundance: many; v_gene: TRBV11-1; j_gene: TRBJ2-7; d_gene: TRBD1; CDR3nt: TGTGCCAGCAGCAGGTCGGACAGGAGAGGCTACGAGCAGTACTTC; CDR3aa: CASSRSDRRGYEQYF
abundance: NA; v_gene: TRBV29-1; j_gene: TRBJ2-1; d_gene: TRBD1; CDR3nt: TGCAGCGACCACGCCGGGACAGGCTACAATGAGCTGTTCTTC; CDR3aa: CSDHAGTGYNELFF
abundance: few; v_gene: TRBV13; j_gene: TRBJ2-7; d_gene: TRBD2; CDR3nt: TGTGCCAGCAGCGCATCCGGGACTAGCGGCCTGAACTCCGAGCAGTACTTC; CDR3aa: CASSASGTSGLNSEQYF
abundance: NA; v_gene: TRBV29-1; j_gene: TRBJ2-5; d_gene: TRBD2; CDR3nt: TGCAGCCTAAGTAGTGCGGGAGGGCCTTTGGAGACCCAGTACTTC; CDR3aa: CSLSSAGGPLETQYF
abundance: NA; v_gene: TRBV10-3; j_gene: TRBJ1-4; d_gene: TRBD1; CDR3nt: TGTGCCACTCGCCCGGGACAGGGCGCTGAAAAACTGTTTTTT; CDR3aa: CATRPGQGAEKLFF
abundance: NA; v_gene: TRBV29-1; j_gene: TRBJ2-5; d_gene: TRBD2; CDR3nt: TGCAGCGTTGAAGAAGAGACTAGCGGGAGGGGAGAGACCCAGTACTTC; CDR3aa: CSVEEETSGRGETQYF
abundance: NA; v_gene: TRBV2; j_gene: TRBJ1-1; d_gene: NA; CDR3nt: TGTGACAGCCTCCCTGAAGCTTTCTTT; CDR3aa: CDSLPEAFF
abundance: many; v_gene: TRBV7-2; j_gene: TRBJ2-1; d_gene: TRBD2; CDR3nt: TGTGCCAGCAGCCCGAAGACCCTTAGACTAGCCAATGAGCAGTTCTTC; CDR3aa: CASSPKTLRLANEQFF
abundance: few; v_gene: TRBV23-1; j_gene: TRBJ2-3; d_gene: NA; CDR3nt: TGCGCCAGCAGTCAATCGGGGAGAGATACAGATACGCAGTATTTT; CDR3aa: CASSQSGRDTDTQYF
abundance: many; v_gene: TRBV7-9; j_gene: TRBJ1-3; d_gene: TRBD1; CDR3nt: TGTGCCAGCAGCTACGGGACAGGGGGGACCATATATTTT; CDR3aa: CASSYGTGGTIYF
abundance: many; v_gene: TRBV29-1; j_gene: TRBJ1-2; d_gene: TRBD1; CDR3nt: TGCAGCGCCTTCGGACAGGGGCCCGCTTATGGCTACACCTTC; CDR3aa: CSAFGQGPAYGYTF
abundance: once; v_gene: TRBV28; j_gene: TRBJ2-7; d_gene: TRBD2; CDR3nt: TGTGCCAGCAGTTTCCGGGGGGAGGTGGCCCACGAGCAGTACTTC; CDR3aa: CASSFRGEVAHEQYF
abundance: many; v_gene: TRBV6-6; j_gene: TRBJ2-7; d_gene: NA; CDR3nt: TGTGCCAGCAGTTCCCCCGGGTCCGTCTACGAGCAGTACTTC; CDR3aa: CASSSPGSVYEQYF
abundance: many; v_gene: TRBV5-4; j_gene: TRBJ1-6; d_gene: NA; CDR3nt: TGTGCCAGCAGCTTGAGGGGGAATAATTCACCCCTCCACTTT; CDR3aa: CASSLRGNNSPLHF
abundance: many; v_gene: TRBV5-6; j_gene: TRBJ1-2; d_gene: NA; CDR3nt: TGTGCCAGCAGCTTCTGGACAGCCATCTATGGCTACACCTTC; CDR3aa: CASSFWTAIYGYTF
abundance: few; v_gene: TRBV5-1; j_gene: TRBJ2-5; d_gene: NA; CDR3nt: TGCGCCAGCAGCTTGCAGTCCCAAGAGACCCAGTACTTC; CDR3aa: CASSLQSQETQYF
abundance: NA; v_gene: TRBV5-1; j_gene: TRBJ2-7; d_gene: NA; CDR3nt: TGCGCCAGCAGCTTGGCTGGGGGATTTGACGAGCAGTACTTC; CDR3aa: CASSLAGGFDEQYF
abundance: NA; v_gene: TRBV13; j_gene: TRBJ1-4; d_gene: NA; CDR3nt: TGTGCCAGCAGCGTAGATCGGCAGGAAAAACTGTTTTTT; CDR3aa: CASSVDRQEKLFF
abundance: many; v_gene: TRBV13; j_gene: TRBJ2-1; d_gene: TRBD2; CDR3nt: TGTGCCAGCAGCTCCCCAGACGAAGCGGGAGGTGATAATGAGCAGTTCTTC; CDR3aa: CASSSPDEAGGDNEQFF
abundance: many; v_gene: TRBV29-1; j_gene: TRBJ1-1; d_gene: NA; CDR3nt: TGCAGCGTTGAGAGGGGGGCGAACACTGAAGCTTTCTTT; CDR3aa: CSVERGANTEAFF
abundance: NA; v_gene: TRBV25-1; j_gene: TRBJ1-1; d_gene: TRBD1; CDR3nt: TGTGCCAGCAGCGGACAGGGGTCCTCCTCAGCTTTCTTT; CDR3aa: CASSGQGSSSAFF
abundance: many; v_gene: TRBV12-3/TRBV12-4; j_gene: TRBJ1-6; d_gene: NA; CDR3nt: TGTGCCAGTAGGGCAGGAGGGGAGTCACCCCTCCACTTT; CDR3aa: CASRAGGESPLHF